Presented here are 29 T cell receptor beta chains from one specimen sequenced in a study of OX40 agonist ivuxolimab in advanced cancers. Sequencing used immunoSEQ multiplex PCR; TCRdb keeps in-frame clones, though not all of them. The sample yields some 64,000 clones, 82% seen once. Sample: CD4+ or CD8+ T cells sorted from blood, taken in a trial of the OX40 agonist ivuxolimab. These receptors were taken from an adult with an advanced solid tumor such as melanoma, head and neck, liver or kidney cancer.

The chain combines TRBV11-2 with TRBJ2-7; 8 bases agree with TRBD2. Germline trimming cut 5 bases from V and 5 bases from J; bases unmatched to any gene: 8. Germline V lookup: CDR1 SGHAT, CDR2 FQNNGV. The CDR3 totals 14 residues. The CDR3 sequence is CASSQGGTRDEQYF. CDR3 bases: TGTGCCAGCAGCCAGGGCGGGACTAGAGACGAGCAGTACTTC.

This clone was detected only once. The chain links TRBV11-3 to TRBJ1-1; D not resolved. The CDR3 spans 14 residues. Germline lookup yields CDR1 SGHNT and CDR2 YENEEA. V gave up 1 base and J gave up 1 base, with 7 bases separating them. Here the CDR3 DNA reads TGTGCCAGCAGCTTAGGGGCGGAGAACACTGAAGCTTTCTTT. It specifies CASSLGAENTEAFF.

The V gene is TRBV5-4, the J gene TRBJ1-1; TRBD1 is a possible D gene (6 bases). There are 16 residues in the CDR3. The V gene's germline CDR1 is SGHNT and CDR2 YYREEE (reference sequence). The germline V and J ends were trimmed by 4 bases and 4 bases, with 20 bases remaining between them. The CDR3 loop is CASSPAGNRGGTEAFF. CDR3 sequence (DNA): TGTGCCAGCAGCCCCGCAGGGAACCGAGGGGGCACTGAAGCTTTCTTT. The variable domain in full, with the rest retrieved from reference TRBV5-4 and TRBJ1-1, is ETGVTQSPTHLIKTRGQQVTLRCSSQSGHNTVSWYQQALGQGPQFIFQYYREEENGRGNFPPRFSGLQFPNYSSELNVNALELDDSALYLCASSPAGNRGGTEAFFGQGTRLTVV.

The rearrangement joins TRBV5-1 to TRBJ2-7; 7 nucleotides agree with TRBD2. V gave up 4 bases and J gave up 1 base; unmatched junction bases: 8. The germline V gene encodes CDR1 SGHRS and CDR2 YFSETQ. The CDR3 has 15 residues. The CDR3 nucleotides read TGCGCCAGCAGCCTTGGGGCGGGAGAGTCCTACGAGCAGTACTTC. Amino acid sequence: CASSLGAGESYEQYF. Variable domain in full (rest from reference TRBV5-1 and TRBJ2-7): KAGVTQTPRYLIKTRGQQVTLSCSPISGHRSVSWYQQTPGQGLQFLFEYFSETQRNKGNFPGRFSGRQFSNSRSEMNVSTLELGDSALYLCASSLGAGESYEQYFGPGTRLTVT.

This rearrangement joins TRBV28 to TRBJ2-4; D is unclear. Germline V gene sequence: CDR1 MDHEN, CDR2 SYDVKM. V was pared by 1 base and J by 0 bases, with 16 bases between. The CDR3 sequence is 18 residues long. The CDR3 here is CASSLLVGPEEAKNIQYF. The CDR3 bases are TGTGCCAGCAGTTTATTAGTAGGGCCGGAAGAAGCCAAAAACATTCAGTACTTC.

V is TRBV29-1 and J is TRBJ2-5; D gene uncertain. CDR3 length: 14 amino acids. V lost 3 bases and J 4 bases, leaving 15 bases between the germline ends. Germline V gene lookup returns CDR1 SQVTM and CDR2 ANQGSEA. CDR3: CSVDGRVGPETQYF. CDR3 sequence (DNA): TGCAGCGTTGATGGTAGAGTGGGCCCAGAGACCCAGTACTTC.

This clone was observed once. This sequence joins TRBV5-1 and TRBJ1-2; 8 nucleotides match TRBD1. This CDR3 is 15 amino acids long. Trimming removed 1 base from V and 4 bases from J; junction bases left unmatched: 6. In germline, CDR1 is SGHRS, CDR2 YFSETQ. The CDR3 DNA sequence: TGCGCCAGCAGCTTGACGGGACAGGCATCCTATGGCTACACCTTC. Amino acid sequence: CASSLTGQASYGYTF.

The chain combines TRBV19 with TRBJ2-7; 9 nucleotides agree with TRBD1. V was clipped by 6 bases and J by 6 bases; unmatched bases: 6. In germline, CDR1 is LNHDA, CDR2 SQIVND (reference sequence). CDR3 size: 13 residues. The CDR3 nucleotides read TGTGCCAGTAGGGGGACAGGGAGAAGCGAGCAGTACTTC. It codes for CASRGTGRSEQYF.

V usage is TRBV10-3 and J usage is TRBJ2-7, with 9 nucleotides matching TRBD2. CDR3 length equals 14 residues. Germline V gene data show CDR1 as ENHRY and CDR2 as SYGVKD. The V segment lost 3 bases and the J segment 6 bases; nucleotides outside the gene matches: 6. This chain's CDR3 is CAISDSSGRGEQYF. CDR3 nucleotide sequence: TGTGCCATCAGTGACAGTAGCGGGAGAGGCGAGCAGTACTTC.

V is TRBV4-2 and J is TRBJ1-3; D perhaps matches TRBD1 (5 bases). This CDR3 is built from 16 residues. V lost 0 bases to trimming and J lost 4 bases, with 13 bases between them. CDR1 and CDR2 (germline): LGHNA, YNFKEQ. The CDR3 sequence: CASSQEVRAGGNTIYF. The CDR3 coding sequence is TGTGCCAGCAGCCAAGAAGTCAGGGCAGGAGGAAACACCATATATTTT.

V and J are TRBV28 and TRBJ1-2; 8 positions match TRBD1. Germline trimming cut 5 bases from V and 7 bases from J; bases unmatched to any gene: 6. The CDR3 length is 13 residues. Germline loops: CDR1 MDHEN, CDR2 SYDVKM. The CDR3 nucleotides are TGTGCCAGCAGTCTAACAGGGGGGGGTGGCTACACCTTC. Residues: CASSLTGGGGYTF.

This clone was seen repeatedly, ten times or more. The chain employs TRBV6-5 and TRBJ1-2; D is perhaps TRBD1 (5 bases). Germline CDR1 MNHEY, CDR2 SVGAGI. The CDR3 runs to 15 residues. The V and J ends lost 4 bases and 2 bases respectively, with 14 bases between them. The CDR3 coding sequence is TGTGCCAGCAGTTTCACCGGGGCTACAAACTATGGCTACACCTTC. Protein product: CASSFTGATNYGYTF.

This sequence joins TRBV14 and TRBJ2-1, with D tentatively TRBD2 (5 bases). Germline values: CDR1 SGHDN, CDR2 FVKESK. This CDR3 is built from 13 residues. The V and J ends lost 0 bases and 8 bases respectively, with 8 bases between them. This CDR3 reads CASSQEMRDEQFF. In nucleotides, the CDR3 is TGTGCCAGCAGCCAAGAGATGCGGGATGAGCAGTTCTTC.

The DNA of the CDR3 is TGTGCCAGCAGCCGCCCCGGAAAAGCAGACACAGATACGCAGTATTTT. As protein: CASSRPGKADTDTQYF. V gene TRBV7-9 combines with J gene TRBJ2-3; D gene uncertain. The CDR3 consists of 16 residues. Germline assignment: CDR1 SEHNR and CDR2 FQNEAQ (reference sequence). V dropped 5 bases and J dropped 2 bases, with 17 bases sitting between them. The complete variable domain, with remaining parts taken from reference TRBV7-9 and TRBJ2-3, reads DTGVSQNPRHKITKRGQNVTFRCDPISEHNRLYWYRQTLGQGPEFLTYFQNEAQLEKSRLLSDRFSAERPKGSFSTLEIQRTEQGDSAMYLCASSRPGKADTDTQYFGPGTRLTVL.

The gene calls are TRBV13 and TRBJ2-2; D remains unclear. The CDR3 contains 13 residues. Trimming removed 1 base at V and 6 bases at J, with 6 bases between. Germline V gene sequence: CDR1 PRHDT, CDR2 FYEKMQ (reference sequence). In DNA, the CDR3 is TGTGCCAGCAGCTTAGACTATGCCGGGGAGCTGTTTTTT. Residues: CASSLDYAGELFF.

The chain couples TRBV28 to TRBJ2-3; D remains ambiguous. CDR1 MDHEN and CDR2 SYDVKM come from the germline V gene. The CDR3 consists of 12 residues. V dropped 2 bases and J dropped 6 bases, with 6 bases sitting between them. The CDR3 is CASSLNLDTQYF. In nucleotides, the CDR3 is TGTGCCAGCAGTTTAAATTTGGATACGCAGTATTTT.

V and J are TRBV11-1 and TRBJ2-7; the D gene is possibly TRBD1 (6 bases). V was pared by 8 bases and J by 2 bases, with 31 bases between. Germline loops: CDR1 SGHAT, CDR2 FQDESV (reference sequence). The CDR3 runs 19 residues. This chain's CDR3 is CASAPGGPTGSGAPYEQYF. The CDR3 nucleotides are TGTGCCAGCGCTCCTGGCGGCCCGACGGGATCAGGGGCCCCCTACGAGCAGTACTTC.

The V call is TRBV7-9, the J call TRBJ2-3; 10 bases match TRBD1. V was clipped by 6 bases and J by 4 bases; unmatched bases: 4. The CDR3 spans 14 residues. Per the germline V gene, CDR1 is SEHNR and CDR2 is FQNEAQ (reference sequence). The CDR3 coding sequence is TGTGCCAGCAGTCCGGACAGGGGGGCAGATACGCAGTATTTT. It is translated as CASSPDRGADTQYF.

V gene TRBV14 combines with J gene TRBJ2-1; TRBD2 matches 11 bases. Germline values: CDR1 SGHDN, CDR2 FVKESK. This CDR3 region has 16 residues. Germline trimming cut 0 bases from V and 6 bases from J; bases unmatched to any gene: 4. The DNA for the CDR3 is TGTGCCAGCAGCCAAGATAGCGGGAGGGCCCTCAATGAGCAGTTCTTC. Translation: CASSQDSGRALNEQFF.

V is TRBV28 and J is TRBJ2-5; D is possibly TRBD2 (6 bases). Looked up from germline, CDR1 is MDHEN and CDR2 is SYDVKM. The CDR3 has 13 residues. With 3 bases removed from V and 5 bases from J, the gap between germline ends came to 10 bases. The CDR3 loop reads CASSFSGTETQYF. The CDR3 DNA is TGTGCCAGCAGTTTCAGTGGGACTGAGACCCAGTACTTC.

The chain couples TRBV5-6 to TRBJ1-1; 10 bases are shared with TRBD1. CDR3 length equals 14 residues. V trimming: 3 bases; J trimming: 5 bases; junction bases outside the gene matches: 4. The germline V gene encodes CDR1 SGHDT and CDR2 YYEEEE. The CDR3 nucleotides are TGTGCCAGCAGCTGGGGGGACAGGGGAACTGAAGCTTTCTTT. Translation gives CASSWGDRGTEAFF.

This sequence joins TRBV5-4 and TRBJ2-7; D uncertain. CDR1 SGHNT and CDR2 YYREEE come from the germline V gene (reference sequence). The CDR3 spans 15 residues. V lost 3 bases and J 2 bases, leaving 15 bases between the germline ends. CDR3 amino acids: CASSSGPDGPYEQYF. CDR3 DNA sequence: TGTGCCAGCAGCTCCGGGCCGGACGGTCCCTACGAGCAGTACTTC.

The chain uses TRBV30 and TRBJ1-3; D call uncertain. The CDR3 sequence is 17 residues long. V dropped 1 base and J dropped 4 bases, with 20 bases sitting between them. Per germline, CDR1 GTSNPN and CDR2 SVGIG (reference sequence). Here the CDR3 reads CAWSDPAMRAAGNTIYF. The DNA for the CDR3 is TGTGCCTGGAGTGACCCAGCTATGAGGGCCGCCGGAAACACCATATATTTT.

The J gene is TRBJ2-2, the V gene TRBV19; 7 positions agree with TRBD2. CDR1 is LNHDA and CDR2 is SQIVND in the germline V gene (reference sequence). V was pared by 2 bases and J by 0 bases, with 9 bases of the junction left unmatched. This CDR3 is built from 18 residues. For the CDR3, the DNA is TGTGCCAGTAGTATACCCGAGCGACTAGCTGCGAACACCGGGGAGCTGTTTTTT. It is translated as CASSIPERLAANTGELFF.

The DNA for the CDR3 is TGTGCCAGCAGCTTGAGGGCAGGGAATCAGCCCCAGCATTTT. Amino acids: CASSLRAGNQPQHF. The V call is TRBV5-6, the J call TRBJ1-5; tentatively, D is TRBD1 (5 bases). Trimming left V 1 base short and J 4 bases short, with 9 bases between. Germline V CDR1 and CDR2: SGHDT, YYEEEE. CDR3 length equals 14 residues.

The chain links TRBV4-2 to TRBJ2-1, with 7 nucleotides matching TRBD2. The CDR3 contains 17 residues. J gave up 7 bases and V 4 bases, and 16 bases lay outside the gene matches. The V gene's germline CDR1 is LGHNA and CDR2 YNFKEQ. Here the CDR3 DNA reads TGTGCCAGCAGCCCCCACTCGGGAGCGGGGTCGGGAAATGAGCAGTTCTTC. Translating gives CASSPHSGAGSGNEQFF.

A word on this clone: Germline and junction disagree at one end, which may indicate a read error. The V and J genes are TRBV5-6 and TRBJ1-2; D gene unclear. This CDR3 contains 13 residues. The V gene's germline CDR1 is SGHDT and CDR2 YYEEEE. The CDR3 DNA reads as TGTGCCAGCATGCGTCCGGGAGTGTATGCCTACACCTTC. It codes for CASMRPGVYAYTF.

CDR3 region: CAISDTSGDLTDTQYF. Here the CDR3 DNA reads TGTGCCATCAGTGATACAAGCGGAGACCTCACAGATACGCAGTATTTT. The chain has TRBV10-3 and TRBJ2-3; weak D call: TRBD2 (5 bases). The V gene's germline CDR1 is ENHRY and CDR2 SYGVKD. V was shortened by 3 bases and J by 2 bases, with 15 bases between the two germline ends. The CDR3 has 16 residues.

In its sample, this clone was seen many times. This specimen includes other DNA sequences encoding the same CDR3. The V and J genes are TRBV4-2 and TRBJ1-1; possibly TRBD1 for D (5 bases). The length of the CDR3 is 16 residues. The ends were cut back, 3 bases at V and 1 base at J, with 15 bases in the middle. Germline CDR1 LGHNA, CDR2 YNFKEQ. In nucleotides, the CDR3 is TGTGCCAGCAGCCAGACAGCCGGTTTCGAGAACACTGAAGCTTTCTTT. Protein: CASSQTAGFENTEAFF.